The present T cell receptor (beta chain) was sequenced within a study of blood T cell repertoires in COVID-19. Study overall: Spain, Italy and the United States supplied samples that represented acute and convalescent COVID-19.

The CDR3 is made up of 15 amino acids. V gave up 7 bases and J gave up 0 bases, with 13 bases separating them. Germline V gene data show CDR1 as MNHEY and CDR2 as SVGAGI. Per the authors' pipeline: Reference gene primer amplification yielded estimated nucleated cell counts. Only in-frame clones appear in the TCRdb table, and some are missing; sequencing was by immunoSEQ multiplex PCR. V and J calls and clone size are copied from that table; D and trimming were computed from the DNA. Of 100,000 to 150,000 clones in the sample, around 85% are singletons; the top ten hold 16%. The sequenced sample consisted of peripheral blood. The receptor comes from a woman between 45 and 65 years old with acute or convalescent COVID-19. This chain uses TRBV6-5 with TRBJ1-3; the D gene is possibly TRBD1 (5 bases). CDR3 loop: CASTVDRTSGNTIYF. DNA for the CDR3: TGTGCCAGCACCGTAGACAGAACCTCTGGAAACACCATATATTTT.